This record looks at one T cell receptor (beta chain) sequence and its context. Some clones are missing from TCRdb's copy, which holds only in-frame ones; the method was immunoSEQ multiplex PCR. The sample lists 40,000 to 45,000 clones; 80% to 95% were seen once. These data are taken from a study of T cell changes during pregnancy in multiple sclerosis. Germline V gene sequence: CDR1 SGHTA, CDR2 FQGNSA. The CDR3 loop spans 14 amino acids. V lost 5 bases, J lost 3 bases, and 4 bases stayed unmatched. This TCR was recovered from a female donor with multiple sclerosis, enrolled in a pregnancy study. Sample: CD4+ T cells from peripheral blood mononuclear cells, taken in the third trimester of pregnancy. The chain uses TRBV7-2 and TRBJ1-3, with TRBD1 matching 7 bases. CDR3 protein: CASSPTGFGNTIYF. The CDR3 region has the DNA TGTGCCAGCAGCCCGACAGGGTTTGGAAACACCATATATTTT.